This T cell receptor beta chain was obtained from a study of blood T cell repertoires in COVID-19. Study summary: Acute and convalescent COVID-19 specimens originated in the United States, Italy and Spain.

The germline CDR1 and CDR2 sequences are MNHNY and SVGAGI (reference sequence). The CDR3 loop spans 13 amino acids. With V trimmed by 6 bases and J by 13 bases, 12 bases remained unmatched. Sequenced by immunoSEQ multiplex PCR; TCRdb stores in-frame clones only, minus some. The repertoire has 160,000 or so clones, roughly nine tenths of them found once; the top ten carry about 2.5%. V usage is TRBV6-6 and J usage is TRBJ1-2; TRBD1 matches 9 bases. Sequencing used peripheral blood. This receptor was taken from a woman in her seventies with acute or convalescent COVID-19. The CDR3 DNA sequence: TGTGCCAGCAGACAAGGACAGGGGTCCCTGAGCACCTTC. It yields the protein CASRQGQGSLSTF.